This T cell receptor (beta chain) originates from a study of control samples from healthy donors and cancer patients. Libraries were prepared by immunoSEQ multiplex PCR; TCRdb keeps only in-frame clonotypes and omits some of them. The profile shows 65,000 to 75,000 clones, 87% of them singletons. The CDR3 contains 16 residues. Germline V lookup: CDR1 SGHVS, CDR2 FNYEAQ. The V and J ends lost 0 bases and 2 bases respectively, with 13 bases between them. The TCR comes from a woman aged 50 to 60 in good health. Sequencing was performed on blood. The chain uses TRBV7-6 and TRBJ1-1, with a weak D call TRBD1 (5 bases). The CDR3 nucleotides are TGTGCCAGCAGCTTAGCGTTAGGGGAGGGTAACACTGAAGCTTTCTTT. The encoded protein is CASSLALGEGNTEAFF.